This T cell receptor (beta chain) was recovered during a study of blood T cell repertoires in COVID-19. The germline V and J ends were trimmed by 3 bases and 6 bases, with 9 bases remaining between them. Germline-derived CDR1 and CDR2 are KGHSH and LQKENI. The length of the CDR3 is 12 residues. The data were produced by immunoSEQ multiplex PCR, yet TCRdb's version contains in-frame clones alone and is incomplete. The sample has over 130,000 clones, roughly 80% seen once. This sequence joins TRBV18 and TRBJ2-7; TRBD2 is a possible D gene (6 bases). The TCR was taken from a woman younger than 30 who had been exposed to COVID-19. Sequences were obtained from PBMCs or T cells enriched from blood (not recorded which). The CDR3, as DNA: TGTGCCAGCTCACCGGGAGGCGGCGAGCAGTACTTC. Its protein product is CASSPGGGEQYF.